These T cell receptor beta chains were read from a single sample in a study of cytomegalovirus exposure and HLA in healthy donors. Generated by immunoSEQ multiplex PCR, the TCRdb table keeps only in-frame clones and is missing some. The sample includes fewer than 150,000 clones, roughly 80% of them seen just once. The sample was PBMCs. Source of these receptors: a man between 50 and 59 years old in good health and CMV-seronegative. Each CDR3 is given with its conserved first and last residue. The D gene is left open where the match is weak.

v_call cdr3_length d_call cdr3_aa
TRBV6-5 15 TRBD2 CASSYGTSPTYEQYF
TRBV15 21 TRBD2 CATSRKLVLAGVGERMETQYF
TRBV7-9 15 TRBD1 CASSRTGAGANVLTF
TRBV7-9 15 - CASSPNPGIQETQYF
TRBV19 14 - CASAQVSQGDTQYF
TRBV28 16 - CASVPGGFLLNNEQFF
TRBV19 15 - CASSTKGGNTGELFF
TRBV5-4 13 - CASSREGSQPQHF
TRBV5-1 15 TRBD1 CASRLGQGIYNEQFF
TRBV4-1 15 - CASSQDSLGRETQYF
TRBV28 14 - CASSFSANTGELFF
TRBV28 11 - CAGGSLGELFF
TRBV21-1 14 - CASSKGQGRQPQHF
TRBV10-3 15 - CAISDPGESTDTQYF
TRBV19 15 TRBD2 CASSAGRVSTDTQYF
TRBV6-6 14 TRBD1 CASNGQGASGELFF
TRBV10-1 9 TRBD1 CASQGDRHF
TRBV19 17 - CASSIDRTASMNTEAFF
TRBV5-1 14 - CASSETSHGGEQFF
TRBV2 13 - CASSETDSQPQHF
TRBV7-9 16 - CASSDDPSAHSYEQYF
TRBV6-1 13 TRBD1 CASSEQGAQGYTF
TRBV10-3 15 - CATQNRDSGSYEQYF
TRBV6-1 15 TRBD1 CASSRYWTGGEKLFF
TRBV7-9 15 TRBD2 CASSPTSGSAYEQFF
TRBV25-1 15 - CASSDSGGGNTEAFF
TRBV11-3 16 TRBD2 CASRSGLAGAGETQYF
TRBV2 14 - CASTVTAAADTQYF
TRBV28 18 TRBD1 CASSPTPARTGGAGEAFF
TRBV2 14 - CASSRPGANYGYTF
TRBV5-1 14 - CASSLWGTQETQYF
TRBV5-1 14 - CASSGGTNTGELFF
TRBV28 18 - CASSLRLGVVGLGYEQYF
TRBV2 12 - CASSVAGYEQYF
TRBV2 15 TRBD1 CASTLGQAGTGELFF
TRBV7-9 12 TRBD2 CASSLSGSVEFF
TRBV5-1 12 TRBD1 CASSEGTDEQYF
TRBV10-3 15 - CAISELGSEAGELFF
TRBV18 16 TRBD1 CASSPLSTGAGTEAFF
TRBV28 12 TRBD2 CASQSRGREEFF
TRBV9 15 TRBD2 CASSALSGRAETQYF
TRBV7-9 14 TRBD2 CATGSSGRITEQYF
TRBV19 12 TRBD1 CATRQGFGEQYF
TRBV5-4 14 - CASSLFQYQETQYF
TRBV6-5 15 - CASSYGSAASYEQYF
TRBV29-1 12 - CSAGTWSTEAFF
TRBV10-3 11 - CAISSSYEQYF
TRBV10-2 14 TRBD2 CASSESLAAYEQYF
TRBV30 15 TRBD1 CAWSFPGTGGYGYTF
TRBV5-1 16 TRBD2 CASSLEPSGHTGELFF
TRBV28 17 - CASRPSGGRRSNQPQHF
TRBV10-1 13 - CASSHLRSNEQFF
TRBV19 12 - CASTEGNQPQHF
TRBV15 15 - CATSSSPGTYYGYTF
TRBV2 14 TRBD1 CASLGTGGEETQYF
TRBV5-5 15 TRBD2 CASSLKTSEYNEQFF
TRBV19 15 - CASSSKGLRDEKLFF
TRBV6-5 14 - CASSRGRSNQPQHF
TRBV7-2 15 - CASSLSGSLYNEQFF